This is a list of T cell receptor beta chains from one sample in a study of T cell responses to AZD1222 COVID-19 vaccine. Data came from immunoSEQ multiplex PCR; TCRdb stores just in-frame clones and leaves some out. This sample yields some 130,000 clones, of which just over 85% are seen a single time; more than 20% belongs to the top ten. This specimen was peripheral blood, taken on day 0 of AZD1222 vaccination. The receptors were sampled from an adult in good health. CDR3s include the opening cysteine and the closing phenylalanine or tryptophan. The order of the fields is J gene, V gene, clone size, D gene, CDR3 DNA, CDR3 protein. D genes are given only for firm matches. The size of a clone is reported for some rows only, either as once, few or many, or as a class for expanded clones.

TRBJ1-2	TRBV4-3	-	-	TGCGCCAGCAGCCAAGTGGAGGAAAGCGGCTACACCTTC	CASSQVEESGYTF
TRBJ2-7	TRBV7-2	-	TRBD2	TGTGCCAGCAGCTTAGAAGCTCAAGCGGGGTCCTACGAGCAGTACTTC	CASSLEAQAGSYEQYF
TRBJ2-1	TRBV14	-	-	TGTGCCAGCAGCCATCTTAACAGTGGCAGCTACAATGAGCAGTTCTTC	CASSHLNSGSYNEQFF
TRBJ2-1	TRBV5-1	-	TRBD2	TGCGCCAGCAGCCCGGGGGGGAACTACAATGAGCAGTTCTTC	CASSPGGNYNEQFF
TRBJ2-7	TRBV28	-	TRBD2	TGTGCCAGCAGAGCTAGCGGTACCTACGAGCAGTACTTC	CASRASGTYEQYF
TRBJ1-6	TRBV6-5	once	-	TGTGCCAGCAGTTACTCGCGAGAATCACCCCTCCACTTT	CASSYSRESPLHF
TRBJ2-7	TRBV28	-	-	TGTGCCAGCAGCACCGCAGGGTATTCCTACGAGCAGTACTTC	CASSTAGYSYEQYF
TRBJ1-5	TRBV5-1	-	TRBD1	TGCGCCAGCAGCTTGGGCGGGACAGGGGGCAATCAGCCCCAGCATTTT	CASSLGGTGGNQPQHF
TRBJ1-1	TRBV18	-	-	TGTGCCAGCTCACGCGGGCCATCTCCCAGCAACACTGAAGCTTTCTTT	CASSRGPSPSNTEAFF
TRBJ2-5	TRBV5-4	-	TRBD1	TGTGCCAGCAGCTCTGGACAGGGGCAAGAGACCCAGTACTTC	CASSSGQGQETQYF
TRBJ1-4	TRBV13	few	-	TGTGCCAGCAGCTTATTCAGGGATGAAAAACTGTTTTTT	CASSLFRDEKLFF
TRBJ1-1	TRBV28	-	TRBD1	TGTGCCAGCAGTTTAATAGGACAGGGTGCGGTGAAGGCTTTCTTT	CASSLIGQGAVKAFF
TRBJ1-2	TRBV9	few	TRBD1	TGTGCCAGCAGCCCCCGACAGGGCTATGGCTACACCTTC	CASSPRQGYGYTF
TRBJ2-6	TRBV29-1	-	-	TGCAGCGTCCTCCACTCTGGGGCCAACGTCCTGACTTTC	CSVLHSGANVLTF
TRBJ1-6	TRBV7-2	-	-	TGTGCCAGCAGCTATATACAGGGAGGGAATTCACCCCTCCACTTT	CASSYIQGGNSPLHF
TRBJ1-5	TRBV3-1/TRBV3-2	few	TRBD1	TGTGCCAGCAGCCAAGATAGGGGGCGTTTAGGCAATCAGCCCCAGCATTTT	CASSQDRGRLGNQPQHF
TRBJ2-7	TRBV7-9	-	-	TGTGCCAGCAGCAGAGGGTTATCCTACGAGCAGTACTTC	CASSRGLSYEQYF
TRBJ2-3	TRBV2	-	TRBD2	TGTGCCAGCAGTGGTCGGACTAGCGGGGGGGCCATAAATACGCAGTATTTT	CASSGRTSGGAINTQYF
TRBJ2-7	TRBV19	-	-	TGTGCCAGTAGTACAGGGGACGAGCAGTACTTC	CASSTGDEQYF
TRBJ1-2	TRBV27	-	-	TGTGCCAGCAGGAGGGAAGGAAAAAATAACTATGGCTACACCTTC	CASRREGKNNYGYTF
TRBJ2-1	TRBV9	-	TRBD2	TGTGCCAGCAGATCGGGACTAGCGGGGTACAATGAGCAGTTCTTC	CASRSGLAGYNEQFF
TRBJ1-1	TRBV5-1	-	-	TGCGCCAGCAGCCGGTCGGGGGAAGACACTGAAGCTTTCTTT	CASSRSGEDTEAFF
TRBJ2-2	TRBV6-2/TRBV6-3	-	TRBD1	TGTGCCAGCAGTCCGAGGGGGCGCACGAACACCGGGGAGCTGTTTTTT	CASSPRGRTNTGELFF
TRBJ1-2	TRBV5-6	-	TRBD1	TGTGCCAGCAGCTTGGGGGCAGGGGGCGATGGCTACACCTTC	CASSLGAGGDGYTF
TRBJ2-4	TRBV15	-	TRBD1	TGTGCCACCAGCAGGGTGGGACAGAAAAACATTCAGTACTTC	CATSRVGQKNIQYF
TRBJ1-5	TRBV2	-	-	TGTGCCAGCACCAGGGGCAATCAGCCCCAGCATTTT	CASTRGNQPQHF
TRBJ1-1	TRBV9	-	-	TGTGCCAGCAGCGGTCGGGGATCCAGGGACACTGAAGCTTTCTTT	CASSGRGSRDTEAFF
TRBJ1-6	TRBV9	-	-	TGTGCCAGCAGCGTGACAGTGTCGCCAACTTCACCCCTCCACTTT	CASSVTVSPTSPLHF
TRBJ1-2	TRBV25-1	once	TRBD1	TGTGCCAGCAGTGAATCTTGGACAGGGGAAGGCTACACCTTC	CASSESWTGEGYTF
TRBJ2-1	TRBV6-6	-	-	TGTGCCAGCAGCATACTAGGGAATGAGCAGTTCTTC	CASSILGNEQFF
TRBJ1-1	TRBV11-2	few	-	TGTGCCAGCAGCTGGGGTTATGAAGCTTTCTTT	CASSWGYEAFF
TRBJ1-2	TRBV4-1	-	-	TGCGCCAGCAGCCAAGATAGGGCAGGACAGCACTATGGCTACACCTTC	CASSQDRAGQHYGYTF
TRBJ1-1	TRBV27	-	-	TGTGCCAGCGGGCGGGGTCGGCGCACTGAAGCTTTCTTT	CASGRGRRTEAFF
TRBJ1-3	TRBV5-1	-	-	TGCGCCAGCAGCAGCTCAAGCGGACTCTCTGGAAACACCATATATTTT	CASSSSSGLSGNTIYF
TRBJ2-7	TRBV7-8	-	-	TGTGCCAGCAGCCATTACTCCTACGAGCAGTACTTC	CASSHYSYEQYF
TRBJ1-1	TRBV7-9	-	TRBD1	TGTGCCAGCAGCTCCCAGGGGGGACCGAACACTGAAGCTTTCTTT	CASSSQGGPNTEAFF
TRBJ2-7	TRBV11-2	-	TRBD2	TGTGCCAGCAGCTTATTGAGCGGGGGGGCCAGTCGTTACGAGCAGTACTTC	CASSLLSGGASRYEQYF
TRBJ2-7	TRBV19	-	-	TGTGCCAGTAGTATAATGCAGACTGACGAGCAGTACTTC	CASSIMQTDEQYF
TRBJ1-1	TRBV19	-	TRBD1	TGTGCCAGTAGTTTCAGGGGGGGGATGGCTTTCTTT	CASSFRGGMAFF
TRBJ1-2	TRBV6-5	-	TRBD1	TGTGCCAGTTCACAGGGGAACTATGGCTACACCTTC	CASSQGNYGYTF
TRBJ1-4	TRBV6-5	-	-	TGTGCCAGCAGTTCCCGGACCGGGAAACTGTTTTTT	CASSSRTGKLFF
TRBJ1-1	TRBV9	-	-	TGTGCCAGCAGCTCCCCAACGGGAGCGAACACTGAAGCTTTCTTT	CASSSPTGANTEAFF
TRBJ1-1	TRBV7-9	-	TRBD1	TGTGCCAGCAGCCTGGGACAGGGGAACACTGAAGCTTTCTTT	CASSLGQGNTEAFF
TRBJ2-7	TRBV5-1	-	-	TGCGCCAGCAGCCAGGGACTGTCCGAGCAGTACTTC	CASSQGLSEQYF